The sequence of this TCR beta chain was determined in a study of CD8 T cells in ankylosing spondylitis. Findings and caveats of the study: Several highly homologous variants made up a TCR beta motif, and this motif appeared characteristic of ankylosing spondylitis blood.

Losses at the gene ends were 3 bases for V and 2 bases for J; bases not matched to a gene: 10. This CDR3 has 16 residues. Germline V gene sequence: CDR1 DFQATT, CDR2 SNEGSKA (reference sequence). TCRdb independently ran MiXCR on the 5' RACE reads; one entry per CDR3 protein. Of about 130,000 distinct CDR3 sequences listed, 5.5% to 7.5% are singletons. This clonotype was seen a few times. Its antigen is unidentified. This chain uses TRBV20-1 with TRBJ1-5; 7 bases are shared with TRBD1. The clonotype originates from a female donor with ankylosing spondylitis or in good health (not recorded which). The sequencing sample was made of blood, either unsorted or a sorted T cell fraction (not recorded which). CDR3 residues: CSARRQGRGGNQPQHF. DNA for the CDR3: TGCAGTGCTAGGAGACAGGGCCGCGGGGGCAATCAGCCCCAGCATTTT.